The 16 T cell receptor beta chains in this list originate from one sample, sequenced in a study of blood T cell repertoires in COVID-19. Using immunoSEQ multiplex PCR, the repertoire was profiled, and TCRdb retains in-frame clones only, with some absent. Of 100,000 to 130,000 clones in the sample, roughly 70% were seen once. Specimen: peripheral blood. These receptors were obtained from a woman aged 40-49 years with acute or convalescent COVID-19.

The chain uses TRBV2 and TRBJ2-7; TRBD1 might be the D (5 bases). Germline CDR1 and CDR2: SNHLY and FYNNEI. Trimming took 7 bases from V and 2 from J, leaving 12 bases between them. The CDR3 is made up of 13 amino acids. Here the CDR3 DNA reads TGTGCCAGCAATAGGCCACAGGCCTACGAGCAGTACTTC. Translating gives CASNRPQAYEQYF.

The rearrangement links TRBV11-2 to TRBJ1-6, with 9 bases matching TRBD1. The CDR3 has 14 amino acids. Trimming took 3 bases from V and 8 from J; bases not matched to a gene: 2. Germline V CDR1 and CDR2: SGHAT, FQNNGV. The CDR3 region has the DNA TGTGCCAGCAGCTTGGACAGGGGTTATTCACCCCTCCACTTT. This gives the protein CASSLDRGYSPLHF. Full variable domain (missing parts from reference TRBV11-2 and TRBJ1-6): EAGVAQSPRYKIIEKRQSVAFWCNPISGHATLYWYQQILGQGPKLLIQFQNNGVVDDSQLPKDRFSAERLKGVDSTLKIQPAKLEDSAVYLCASSLDRGYSPLHFGNGTRLTVT.

The DNA of the CDR3 is TGTGCCATCAGTGAAGGGGGACCTGCGGGCTACACCTTC. It yields the protein CAISEGGPAGYTF. The chain uses TRBV10-3 and TRBJ1-2; TRBD1 is a possible D gene (6 bases). Germline CDR1 reads ENHRY; CDR2 reads SYGVKD. V lost 3 bases and J lost 8, with 13 bases in between. The length of the CDR3 is 13 residues.

This clone was counted once. This rearrangement joins TRBV23-1 to TRBJ1-3; 10 nucleotides line up with TRBD1. TRBV23-1 qualifies as an ORF whose function is uncertain. The CDR3 covers 20 residues. Trimming at V came to 4 bases and at J to 0 bases, leaving 15 bases not matched to a gene. DNA for the CDR3: TGCGCCAGCAGTCTCCTCAACGGGACAGGGGCAGGATCCTCTGGAAACACCATATATTTT. Translated, it gives CASSLLNGTGAGSSGNTIYF.

J is TRBJ1-1 and V is TRBV14; D may be TRBD1 (5 bases). The CDR3 sequence is 13 residues long. Per germline, CDR1 SGHDN and CDR2 FVKESK. The germline V and J ends were trimmed by 4 bases and 7 bases, with 13 bases remaining between them. The CDR3 DNA is TGTGCCAGCAGCCGGGGACTCGGGGGTGAAGCTTTCTTT. It specifies CASSRGLGGEAFF.

CDR3 DNA: TGTGCCAGCAGTTTCCTGGCGACAGGGGTTAATCAGCCCCAGCATTTT. It codes for CASSFLATGVNQPQHF. V is TRBV28 and J is TRBJ1-5; 8 nucleotides line up with TRBD1. Germline trimming cut 3 bases from V and 4 bases from J; bases unmatched to any gene: 8. The germline gives CDR1 MDHEN, CDR2 SYDVKM. CDR3 length equals 16 residues. The variable domain in full, completed from reference TRBV28 and TRBJ1-5, reads DVKVTQSSRYLVKRTGEKVFLECVQDMDHENMFWYRQDPGLGLRLIYFSYDVKMKEKGDIPEGYSVSREKKERFSLILESASTNQTSMYLCASSFLATGVNQPQHFGDGTRLSIL.

This chain links TRBV9 with TRBJ2-3; a possible D gene is TRBD2 (5 bases). The CDR3 loop spans 15 amino acids. Germline-derived CDR1 and CDR2 are SGDLS and YYNGEE. Trimming pared 3 bases from V and 0 bases from J, leaving 11 bases between. The CDR3 sequence: CASSGTRLSTDTQYF. The CDR3 DNA reads TGTGCCAGCAGCGGAACTAGGCTCAGCACAGATACGCAGTATTTT. The whole variable domain, filled in from reference TRBV9 and TRBJ2-3, reads DSGVTQTPKHLITATGQRVTLRCSPRSGDLSVYWYQQSLDQGLQFLIQYYNGEERAKGNILERFSAQQFPDLHSELNLSSLELGDSALYFCASSGTRLSTDTQYFGPGTRLTVL.

V usage is TRBV5-4 and J usage is TRBJ2-5, with TRBD1 as a possible D gene (6 bases). Germline CDR1 is SGHNT and CDR2 is YYREEE (reference sequence). Trimming removed 4 bases from V and 1 base from J, with 14 bases in between. CDR3 length: 15 amino acids. CDR3 in amino acids: CASSPNRAVQETQYF. In DNA, the CDR3 is TGTGCCAGCAGCCCGAACAGGGCCGTCCAAGAGACCCAGTACTTC.

This clone was counted once. The chain is built from TRBV28 and TRBJ1-6; D gene unclear. The CDR3 totals 12 residues. The ends were cut back, 3 bases at V and 10 bases at J, with 7 bases in the middle. CDR1 and CDR2 (germline): MDHEN, SYDVKM. The CDR3 protein is CASSLFGSPLHF. In nucleotides, the CDR3 is TGTGCCAGCAGTTTGTTCGGGTCACCCCTCCACTTT.

The J gene is TRBJ2-5, the V gene TRBV19, with 12 bases fitting TRBD2. Germline assignment: CDR1 LNHDA and CDR2 SQIVND (reference sequence). The V segment lost 7 bases and the J segment 5 bases; nucleotides outside the gene matches: 11. The CDR3 is made up of 16 amino acids. CDR3 bases: TGTGCCAGTACCAAATCTAGCGGGGGGGCCGTGGAGACCCAGTACTTC. As protein: CASTKSSGGAVETQYF.

CDR3 nucleotide sequence: TGTGCCAGCAGCCTCAGGGAGGGCACAGATACGCAGTATTTT. Translating it yields CASSLREGTDTQYF. This sequence joins TRBV5-4 and TRBJ2-3, with TRBD2 as a possible D gene (6 bases). Trimming cost V 4 bases and J 1 base, with 10 bases left between them. Germline V gene lookup returns CDR1 SGHNT and CDR2 YYREEE (reference sequence). The CDR3 is 14 amino acids.

CDR3 nucleotides: TGTGCCAGCAGCCAAGATCTCGCCGGGGAGCTGTTTTTT. Protein product: CASSQDLAGELFF. The chain couples TRBV4-2 to TRBJ2-2; D is uncertain. Germline V gives CDR1 LGHNA, CDR2 YNFKEQ. The CDR3 covers 13 residues. The ends were cut back, 0 bases at V and 6 bases at J, with 5 bases in the middle.

This clone has only one observation. The chain recombines TRBV19 with TRBJ2-7, with a weak D call TRBD1 (6 bases). The CDR3 consists of 13 residues. The germline CDR1 and CDR2 sequences are LNHDA and SQIVND (reference sequence). The V gene lost 5 bases and the J gene lost 3 bases, with 11 bases spanning the gap. CDR3 sequence: CASSRDNNYEQYF. For the CDR3, the DNA is TGTGCCAGTAGTCGGGACAATAACTACGAGCAGTACTTC.

The V gene is TRBV7-3, the J gene TRBJ2-1; 11 bases are shared with TRBD2. From germline, CDR1 is SGHTA and CDR2 FQGTGA. This CDR3 spans 16 amino acids. V lost 4 bases to trimming and J lost 5 bases; unmatched junction nucleotides: 7. CDR3 sequence reads: CASSSPGLAENNEQFF. CDR3 coding DNA: TGTGCCAGCAGCTCCCCGGGACTAGCGGAGAACAATGAGCAGTTCTTC.

This rearrangement joins TRBV5-1 to TRBJ1-3; 9 positions match TRBD1. V shed 0 bases, J shed 4 bases, and the junction held 5 bases outside the gene matches. Per the germline V gene, CDR1 is SGHRS and CDR2 is YFSETQ. The CDR3 runs to 16 residues. In DNA form, the CDR3 reads TGCGCCAGCAGCTTGGAACAGGGGGCGCGGGGAAACACCATATATTTT. This encodes CASSLEQGARGNTIYF. Full variable domain (missing parts from reference TRBV5-1 and TRBJ1-3): KAGVTQTPRYLIKTRGQQVTLSCSPISGHRSVSWYQQTPGQGLQFLFEYFSETQRNKGNFPGRFSGRQFSNSRSEMNVSTLELGDSALYLCASSLEQGARGNTIYFGEGSWLTVV.

The sample holds one count of this clone. Other DNA sequences in this sample translate to the same CDR3. The chain joins TRBV11-2 to TRBJ2-5; 9 bases fit TRBD1. Per the germline V gene, CDR1 is SGHAT and CDR2 is FQNNGV. J was trimmed by 5 bases and V by 5 bases; bases with no gene match: 6. The CDR3 has 14 residues. CDR3 DNA: TGTGCCAGCAGCCGGGACAGGGCATCGGAGACCCAGTACTTC. Translated, it gives CASSRDRASETQYF.